The 21 T cell receptor beta chains below come from one sample, sequenced in a study of shared clonotypes between healthy human individuals. Produced via immunoSEQ multiplex PCR; TCRdb's table is partial and in-frame only. The top ten hold over 8.5% of the sample, which has roughly 220,000 clones, approximately 65% seen once. Sequencing input: memory CD4+ T cells sorted from blood. This sample's subset: CD45RA-negative fraction. Receptor source: a man under 40 in good health.

The chain has TRBV30 and TRBJ1-3, with D possibly TRBD1 on 5 matching bases. Trimming pared 0 bases from V and 4 bases from J, leaving 10 bases between. Germline loops: CDR1 GTSNPN, CDR2 SVGIG (reference sequence). The CDR3 runs to 14 residues. CDR3: CAWSVGAAGNTIYF. CDR3 DNA: TGTGCCTGGAGTGTCGGGGCAGCCGGAAACACCATATATTTT.

This clone was seen just once. The CDR3 region has the DNA TGTGCCAGTCTTCTGGGAGGGGTGAGCACTGAAGCTTTCTTT. This gives the protein CASLLGGVSTEAFF. The chain recombines TRBV19 with TRBJ1-1; TRBD1 might be the D (5 bases). The ends were cut back, 8 bases at V and 4 bases at J, with 17 bases in the middle. From germline, CDR1 is LNHDA and CDR2 SQIVND (reference sequence). The CDR3 is 14 residues long.

J is TRBJ1-4 and V is TRBV28; D perhaps matches TRBD1 (5 bases). Trimming removed 8 bases at V and 10 bases at J, with 14 bases between. CDR1 and CDR2 (germline): MDHEN, SYDVKM. This CDR3 region has 12 residues. The CDR3 loop reads CASGTNLGKLFF. The CDR3 coding sequence is TGTGCCAGCGGGACCAACCTGGGAAAACTGTTTTTT.

This chain uses TRBV5-1 with TRBJ1-4, with 7 positions matching TRBD1. V shed 0 bases and J 7 bases; nucleotides not matched to a gene: 12. This CDR3 region has 17 residues. Germline V gene lookup returns CDR1 SGHRS and CDR2 YFSETQ. CDR3 residues: CASSLAPTGTFSEKLFF. Written as DNA, the CDR3 is TGCGCCAGCAGCTTGGCCCCGACAGGGACATTTTCTGAAAAACTGTTTTTT. Using reference TRBV5-1 and TRBJ1-4 for the parts outside the CDR3, the full variable domain is KAGVTQTPRYLIKTRGQQVTLSCSPISGHRSVSWYQQTPGQGLQFLFEYFSETQRNKGNFPGRFSGRQFSNSRSEMNVSTLELGDSALYLCASSLAPTGTFSEKLFFGSGTQLSVL.

This rearrangement joins TRBV7-9 to TRBJ2-7; possible D gene TRBD2, 5 bases. V was clipped by 5 bases and J by 2 bases, with 13 bases between them. Germline CDR1 is SEHNR and CDR2 is FQNEAQ (reference sequence). This CDR3 is built from 14 residues. The DNA of the CDR3 is TGTGCCAGCAGCCCGGACGGGATACCCTACGAGCAGTACTTC. Protein sequence: CASSPDGIPYEQYF.

The V call is TRBV5-1, the J call TRBJ2-2; D is perhaps TRBD1 (6 bases). The CDR3 spans 15 residues. Germline loops: CDR1 SGHRS, CDR2 YFSETQ. V was shortened by 5 bases and J by 0 bases, with 11 bases between the two germline ends. The CDR3 sequence: CASRFQGSNTGELFF. CDR3 DNA: TGCGCCAGCAGATTTCAGGGGTCGAACACCGGGGAGCTGTTTTTT. The complete variable domain, with remaining parts taken from reference TRBV5-1 and TRBJ2-2, reads KAGVTQTPRYLIKTRGQQVTLSCSPISGHRSVSWYQQTPGQGLQFLFEYFSETQRNKGNFPGRFSGRQFSNSRSEMNVSTLELGDSALYLCASRFQGSNTGELFFGEGSRLTVL.

In its sample, this clone was seen a few times. The chain combines TRBV9 with TRBJ2-3; a possible D gene is TRBD2 (7 bases). Germline-derived CDR1 and CDR2 are SGDLS and YYNGEE. This CDR3 comprises 16 residues. The germline V and J ends were trimmed by 1 base and 2 bases, with 14 bases remaining between them. The CDR3 region is CASSVKGGTSTDTQYF. Here the CDR3 DNA reads TGTGCCAGCAGCGTAAAGGGGGGGACATCCACAGATACGCAGTATTTT.

This clone was seen more than once but under ten times. This sequence joins TRBV10-3 and TRBJ2-3, with D hard to call. V lost 0 bases and J lost 8, with 12 bases in between. Germline V CDR1 and CDR2: ENHRY, SYGVKD. The CDR3 has 14 residues. Here the CDR3 DNA reads TGTGCCATCAGTGAGTCGAGAGTTCAAGGTACGCAGTATTTT. Translated, it gives CAISESRVQGTQYF.

This clone was recorded a few times. The chain combines TRBV7-8 with TRBJ2-5, with D unresolved. V dropped 8 bases and J dropped 4 bases, with 5 bases sitting between them. The germline V gene encodes CDR1 SGHVS and CDR2 FQNEAQ. This CDR3 comprises 10 residues. The chain's CDR3 is CASAGETQYF. CDR3 nucleotides: TGTGCCAGCGCAGGAGAGACCCAGTACTTC. The entire variable domain, with the rest obtained from reference TRBV7-8 and TRBJ2-5, is as follows: GAGVSQSPRYKVAKRGQDVALRCDPISGHVSLFWYQQALGQGPEFLTYFQNEAQLDKSGLPSDRFFAERPEGSVSTLKIQRTQQEDSAVYLCASAGETQYFGPGTRLLVL.

The chain carries TRBV30 and TRBJ2-1; 7 nucleotides match TRBD2. Germline V gene lookup returns CDR1 GTSNPN and CDR2 SVGIG (reference sequence). This CDR3 has 13 residues. After removal of 2 bases from V and 12 bases from J, the junction contained 10 bases not matched to a gene. CDR3 sequence: CAWSIAGHSAQFF. For the CDR3, the DNA is TGTGCCTGGAGTATAGCGGGCCACTCGGCGCAGTTCTTC.

This clone was seen many times. This chain uses TRBV7-9 with TRBJ1-4, with D perhaps matching TRBD1 (5 bases). The length of the CDR3 is 15 residues. Germline-derived CDR1 and CDR2 are SEHNR and FQNEAQ (reference sequence). V was cut by 5 bases and J by 5 bases, with 15 bases left in between. CDR3 protein: CASSPSGRVNEKLFF. For the CDR3, the DNA is TGTGCCAGCAGCCCGTCGGGCAGGGTAAATGAAAAACTGTTTTTT.

This chain joins TRBV28 and TRBJ2-6; D not resolved. Per the germline V gene, CDR1 is MDHEN and CDR2 is SYDVKM. There are 16 residues in the CDR3. The germline V and J ends were trimmed by 6 bases and 0 bases, with 12 bases remaining between them. The CDR3, as DNA: TGTGCCAGCAGCCAGGACGGCCCCTCTGGGGCCAACGTCCTGACTTTC. Translating it yields CASSQDGPSGANVLTF.

The V gene is TRBV19, the J gene TRBJ2-5; TRBD1 agrees at 8 bases. V lost 5 bases, J lost 4 bases, and 9 bases stayed unmatched. The CDR3 has 15 residues. Germline CDR1 LNHDA, CDR2 SQIVND (reference sequence). In DNA form, the CDR3 reads TGTGCCAGTAGTTGGGTGACAGGGGCGGCAGAGACCCAGTACTTC. It translates to CASSWVTGAAETQYF.

This clone was counted between two and nine times. The chain links TRBV6-5 to TRBJ2-7; D uncertain. The CDR3 runs to 13 residues. V was shortened by 5 bases and J by 7 bases, with 15 bases between the two germline ends. The V gene's germline CDR1 is MNHEY and CDR2 SVGAGI. CDR3 nucleotides: TGTGCCAGCAGTCCCCCTCCCCCCGGGGAGCAGTACTTC. Residues: CASSPPPPGEQYF.

The V call is TRBV5-1, the J call TRBJ2-7; 13 positions agree with TRBD2. CDR3 length: 14 residues. The germline V gene encodes CDR1 SGHRS and CDR2 YFSETQ. V lost 3 bases and J lost 6; bases outside the gene matches: 3. CDR3 protein: CASSWTSGGGEQYF. Here the CDR3 DNA reads TGCGCCAGCAGCTGGACTAGCGGGGGAGGCGAGCAGTACTTC.

This chain connects TRBV29-1 to TRBJ2-7; D unresolved. This CDR3 region has 14 residues. The V and J ends lost 0 bases and 1 base respectively, with 10 bases between them. Germline values: CDR1 SQVTM, CDR2 ANQGSEA. The CDR3 spells CSVEESWESYEQYF. In DNA, the CDR3 is TGCAGCGTTGAAGAAAGCTGGGAATCCTACGAGCAGTACTTC.

The J gene is TRBJ2-7, the V gene TRBV5-1; D is perhaps TRBD2 (6 bases). The germline V gene encodes CDR1 SGHRS and CDR2 YFSETQ. The CDR3 length is 14 residues. V was shortened by 0 bases and J by 2 bases, with 9 bases between the two germline ends. Here the CDR3 DNA reads TGCGCCAGCAGCTTGGCTCCGGGAGCCTACGAGCAGTACTTC. Encoded protein: CASSLAPGAYEQYF.

The table lists this clone with a few counts. The gene calls are TRBV28 and TRBJ1-2; D is ambiguous. V was clipped by 6 bases and J by 4 bases, with 15 bases between them. CDR3 length equals 14 residues. The germline V gene encodes CDR1 MDHEN and CDR2 SYDVKM. CDR3 protein: CASSVGSEPYGYTF. The CDR3 DNA reads as TGTGCCAGCAGCGTCGGGTCGGAGCCCTATGGCTACACCTTC.

In its sample, this clone was seen once. The CDR3 DNA follows: TGTGTCCCAGGAGCGGTTTCCTACAATGAGCAGTTCTTC. This encodes CVPGAVSYNEQFF. The chain links TRBV19 to TRBJ2-1; tentatively, D is TRBD2 (5 bases). The CDR3 extends over 13 amino acids. Germline loops: CDR1 LNHDA, CDR2 SQIVND (reference sequence).

CDR3 amino acids: CASSLREEQYF. In DNA form, the CDR3 reads TGTGCCAGCAGTTTAAGGGAGGAGCAGTACTTC. The chain joins TRBV6-1 to TRBJ2-7; a weak D match, TRBD2 (5 bases). The CDR3 spans 11 residues. The germline V gene has CDR1 MNHNS and CDR2 SASEGT. With 5 bases removed from V and 7 bases from J, the gap between germline ends came to 9 bases.

The chain links TRBV15 to TRBJ1-2, with no clear D. CDR1 LNHNV and CDR2 YYDKDF come from the germline V gene (reference sequence). The length of the CDR3 is 13 residues. Trimming removed 1 base from V and 7 bases from J, with 10 bases in between. This CDR3 is CATSRGADVGYTF. CDR3 coding DNA: TGTGCCACCAGCAGAGGAGCGGATGTTGGCTACACCTTC.